This entry features one T cell receptor beta chain sequence. Its antigen is currently unknown. The method was immunoSEQ multiplex PCR; TCRdb's version includes in-frame clones alone and lacks a portion of them. The table records over a million clones, about 98.5% of them present only once. This CDR3 contains 13 residues. V was trimmed by 4 bases and J by 9 bases, leaving 12 bases between them. Germline assignment: CDR1 SGHTA and CDR2 FQGTGA. All donors were Caucasian adults living in Nashville, Tennessee. The data originate from a study of shared clonotypes between healthy human individuals. Study results and limitations: Of the naive CD4 clonotypes, about 5% were shared across a few donors.

The gene calls are TRBV7-3 and TRBJ2-2; tentatively, D is TRBD2 (6 bases). This receptor was taken from a man aged 25 to 45 in good health. The sample taken for sequencing was naive CD4+ T cells sorted from blood. Subset: CD45RA+ positively selected. CDR3 in amino acids: CASSSPGARELFF. As DNA, the CDR3 is TGTGCCAGCAGCTCGCCGGGAGCCCGGGAGCTGTTTTTT.